The source of this T cell receptor beta chain is a study of T cell responses to AZD1222 COVID-19 vaccine. The assay was immunoSEQ multiplex PCR, and TCRdb's table has in-frame clones only and misses some. The profile covers 85,000 to 90,000 clones, with 88% appearing a single time and about a tenth taken by the ten largest. CDR1 MDHEN and CDR2 SYDVKM come from the germline V gene. Trimming removed 3 bases at V and 0 bases at J, with 21 bases between. The CDR3 length is 19 residues. Study-level points and caveats: Donors skewed white British and female; clonal diversity was possibly underestimated.

Concerning this clone itself: No antigen is known for it.

The sample in question was peripheral blood, obtained on day 0 of MenACWY control vaccination. The source is an adult in good health. V usage is TRBV28 and J usage is TRBJ1-3; a weak D match, TRBD1 (6 bases). CDR3 loop: CASSFHDRIPFLSGNTIYF. Written as DNA, the CDR3 is TGTGCCAGCAGTTTCCACGACAGGATTCCCTTCCTCTCTGGAAACACCATATATTTT.